This T cell receptor (beta chain) appears in the sequencing data of a study of metastatic and nonmetastatic thyroid tumors (dated by TCRdb to 2020 to 2021). With respect to the entire study: Repertoires from peripheral blood and from tumor or nodule tissue samples of malignant and benign thyroid patients were compared.

Details on this clone: Its antigen remains undetermined. No base qualities exist here, and no much larger clone lies one base off it.

Before undergoing thyroid surgery, none of the patients had been given any kind of treatment. Using T-cell receptor beta sequencing, the study looked back at clinical samples from patients collected from about 2012 to 2018. Here is what the overall study found, with its caveats: TCR beta diversity was reported as significantly higher in malignant tumors than in benign nodules, in both blood and tumor samples.

The library relied on PCR. Instrument used: Illumina HiSeq 4000. High-throughput sequencing was used to profile the TCR beta-chain CDR3 region of every patient. The original pipeline was this. A classifier to discriminate distant-metastatic papillary thyroid cancer patients was built from CDR3 differences across clinicopathological groups. The Shannon index was used to assess repertoire diversity, and the Morisita-Horn index was used to assess tumor-blood repertoire similarity. Using fastp at Q25 and MiXCR, TCRdb reprocessed the public reads and kept productive beta chains. The V and J calls come from TCRdb's annotation, not from the publication. Across this sample there are 9,000 to 9,500 clones, with 25% to 35% seen only once. The ten largest clones take up around 20% of the sample. The CDR1 and CDR2 encoded by the germline V gene (reference sequence) are LNHDA and SQIVND. V has 1 base trimmed and J has 0 bases trimmed; junction bases matching no gene number 3. The cysteine opens and the phenylalanine closes a CDR3 of 15 amino acids. Only the CDR3 portion is preserved as DNA: 45 bases, with reading frame beginning at the first base.

Sequencing was done on a sample of tumor tissue. This receptor was taken from a female donor with papillary thyroid cancer or a benign thyroid nodule (not recorded which). Some clones in this sample may be carry-over from other donors' samples. The receptor chain draws on TRBV19 and TRBJ2-7, and 7 junctional nucleotides match TRBD2. The DNA sequence reads TGTGCCAGTAGTATAGGGGGGGGTCTCTCCTACGAGCAGTACTTC. It translates to CASSIGGGLSYEQYF.